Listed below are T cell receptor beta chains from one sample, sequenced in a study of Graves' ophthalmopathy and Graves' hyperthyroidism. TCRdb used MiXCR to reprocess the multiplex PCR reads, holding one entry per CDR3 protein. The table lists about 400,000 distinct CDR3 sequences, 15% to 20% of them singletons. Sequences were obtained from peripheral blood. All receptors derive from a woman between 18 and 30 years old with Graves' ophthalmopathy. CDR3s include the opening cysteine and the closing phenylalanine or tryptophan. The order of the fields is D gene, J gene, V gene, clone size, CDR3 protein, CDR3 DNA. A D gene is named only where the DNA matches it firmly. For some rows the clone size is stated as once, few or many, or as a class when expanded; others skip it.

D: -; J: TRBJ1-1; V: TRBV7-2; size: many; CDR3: CASSLGRVAEAFF; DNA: TGTGCCAGCAGCTTAGGCAGGGTGGCTGAAGCTTTCTTT
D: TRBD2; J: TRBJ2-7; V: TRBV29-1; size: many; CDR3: CSVGSGVTYEQYF; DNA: TGCAGCGTTGGAAGCGGGGTCACCTACGAGCAGTACTTC
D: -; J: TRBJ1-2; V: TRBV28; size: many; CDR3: CASRLGPRGRFNYGYTF; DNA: TGTGCCAGCAGACTCGGGCCGCGAGGGAGGTTCAACTATGGCTACACCTTC
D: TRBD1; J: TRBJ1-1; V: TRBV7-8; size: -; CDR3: CASSSLRTGGADAEAFF; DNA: TGTGCCAGCAGCTCGCTCCGGACAGGGGGCGCGGACGCTGAAGCTTTCTTT
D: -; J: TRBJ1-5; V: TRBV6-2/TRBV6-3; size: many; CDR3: CASSYRWDRSNQPQHF; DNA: TGTGCCAGCAGTTACCGATGGGACCGAAGTAATCAGCCCCAGCATTTT
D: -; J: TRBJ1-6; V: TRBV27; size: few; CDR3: CASSLLRQQGSNSPLHF; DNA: TGTGCCAGCAGTTTACTCCGACAGCAAGGATCGAATTCACCCCTCCACTTT
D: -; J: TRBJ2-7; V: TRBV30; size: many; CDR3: CAWKYSLYEQYF; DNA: TGTGCCTGGAAGTACAGCCTCTACGAGCAGTACTTC
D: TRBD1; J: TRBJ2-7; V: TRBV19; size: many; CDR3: CASSTTGAAGYEQYF; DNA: TGTGCCAGTAGTACCACAGGGGCAGCAGGTTACGAGCAGTACTTC
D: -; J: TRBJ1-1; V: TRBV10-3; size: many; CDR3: CAIQEQLNTEAFF; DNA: TGTGCCATCCAGGAGCAGTTAAACACTGAAGCTTTCTTT
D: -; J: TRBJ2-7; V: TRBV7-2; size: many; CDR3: CASSGGPNYEQYF; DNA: TGTGCCAGCAGCGGGGGGCCGAACTACGAGCAGTACTTC